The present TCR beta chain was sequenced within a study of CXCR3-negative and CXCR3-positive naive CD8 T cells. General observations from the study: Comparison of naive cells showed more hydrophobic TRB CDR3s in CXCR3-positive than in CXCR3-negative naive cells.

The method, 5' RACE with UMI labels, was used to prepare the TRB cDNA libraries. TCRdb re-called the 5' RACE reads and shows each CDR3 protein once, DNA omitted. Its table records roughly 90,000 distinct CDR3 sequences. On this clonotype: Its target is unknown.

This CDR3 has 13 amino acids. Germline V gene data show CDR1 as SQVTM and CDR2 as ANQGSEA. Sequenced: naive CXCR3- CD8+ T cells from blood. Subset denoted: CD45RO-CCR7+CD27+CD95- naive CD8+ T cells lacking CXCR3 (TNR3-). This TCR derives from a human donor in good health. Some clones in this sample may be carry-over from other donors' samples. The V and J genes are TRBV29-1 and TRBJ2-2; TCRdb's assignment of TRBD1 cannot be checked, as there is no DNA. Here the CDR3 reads CSVHGVSTGELFF.